A single sample gave rise to the 14 T cell receptor beta chains below, sequenced in a study of CD8 T cells in ankylosing spondylitis (dated by TCRdb to about 2017). Receptors were amplified or captured by 5' RACE. The sequencer was an Illumina HiSeq 2500. TCRdb reran the public reads through fastp at Q25 and MiXCR, keeping productive beta chains. All rows with the same CDR3 protein become a single entry with the most common DNA and genes. The sample yields 150,000 or so distinct CDR3 sequences; 11% were counted once. In total, the top ten clones hold about 27% of the sample. Sample: blood, either unsorted or a sorted T cell fraction (not recorded which). The source of these receptors is a male donor with ankylosing spondylitis or in good health (not recorded which).

This clonotype was found a few times. The CDR3 loop is CSARETGEETQYF. DNA for the CDR3: TGCAGTGCTAGGGAAACAGGGGAAGAGACCCAGTACTTC. This sequence joins TRBV20-1 and TRBJ2-5; 7 nucleotides match TRBD1. The CDR3 is 13 amino acids. CDR1 DFQATT and CDR2 SNEGSKA come from the germline V gene (reference sequence). V lost 3 bases to trimming and J lost 3 bases; unmatched junction nucleotides: 4.

This clonotype was counted many times. The V call is TRBV11-2, the J call TRBJ2-1; the match to TRBD2 covers 7 bases. Germline V lookup: CDR1 SGHAT, CDR2 FQNNGV. Losses at the gene ends were 2 bases for V and 6 bases for J; bases not matched to a gene: 16. The CDR3 sequence is 18 residues long. CDR3 sequence: CASSLSPGRLAVFNEQFF. The CDR3 nucleotides read TGTGCCAGCAGCTTAAGCCCCGGTCGGCTAGCGGTTTTCAATGAGCAGTTCTTC.

Regarding this clonotype: A single base separates this from a much larger clone, so it may be a read error. The chain carries TRBV5-1 and TRBJ2-1; 7 nucleotides match TRBD1. CDR1 and CDR2 from the germline V gene are SGHRS and YFSETQ. J gave up 8 bases and V 3 bases, and 17 bases lay outside the gene matches. The CDR3 contains 17 residues. The DNA for the CDR3 is TGCGCCAGCAGCTCCCGATCAAACAGGGGTAAGATGGATGAGCAGTTCTTC. This codes for CASSSRSNRGKMDEQFF.

This clonotype has more than one count but fewer than ten. The CDR3 nucleotides are TGTGCCAGCAGCAGGCGGGAAATCAATGAGCAGTTCTTC. Translated: CASSRREINEQFF. The genes are TRBV7-6 and TRBJ2-1; the D gene is possibly TRBD2 (6 bases). Germline V lookup: CDR1 SGHVS, CDR2 FNYEAQ. The CDR3 length is 13 residues. V was clipped by 5 bases and J by 6 bases, with 11 bases between them.

This clonotype was seen many times. This chain joins TRBV12-3 or TRBV12-4 and TRBJ2-3; 7 bases align to TRBD2. Trimming took 5 bases from V and 0 from J; bases not matched to a gene: 8. This CDR3 contains 16 residues. CDR3 in DNA: TGTGCCAGCAGTACCGGGACTATCTCTAGCACAGATACGCAGTATTTT. It translates to CASSTGTISSTDTQYF.

The genes are TRBV29-1 and TRBJ2-7, with D possibly TRBD1 on 5 matching bases. The CDR3 has 11 residues. Deletions cut 5 bases from V and 5 bases from J, with 10 bases between. Germline assignment: CDR1 SQVTM and CDR2 ANQGSEA. CDR3 residues: CSVWGGNEQYF. As DNA, the CDR3 is TGCAGCGTTTGGGGCGGTAACGAGCAGTACTTC.

This clonotype has a handful of counts. The V and J genes are TRBV20-1 and TRBJ2-3; 12 nucleotides agree with TRBD2. From germline, CDR1 is DFQATT and CDR2 SNEGSKA (reference sequence). Trimming cost V 1 base and J 4 bases; bases outside gene matches: 6. The CDR3 sequence is 16 residues long. The CDR3 nucleotides are TGCAGTGCTAGAGCCCGACTAGCGGGGGTTGCAGATACGCAGTATTTT. It yields the protein CSARARLAGVADTQYF.

This clonotype has at least ten counts. The V and J genes are TRBV5-1 and TRBJ1-6, with a weak D call TRBD1 (5 bases). The V end lost 3 bases, the J end lost 10 bases, and 8 bases lay between the germline ends. This CDR3 contains 12 residues. The germline V gene encodes CDR1 SGHRS and CDR2 YFSETQ. The CDR3: CASSSRGSPLHF. DNA of the CDR3: TGCGCCAGCAGCTCGCGGGGGTCACCCCTCCACTTT.

This clonotype was detected many times. This rearrangement joins TRBV9 to TRBJ2-2; TRBD2 agrees at 9 bases. Germline CDR1 SGDLS, CDR2 YYNGEE. The CDR3 length is 15 residues. V shed 2 bases and J 3 bases; nucleotides not matched to a gene: 2. Here the CDR3 reads CASSVSGGDTGELFF. CDR3 bases: TGTGCCAGCAGCGTTAGCGGGGGAGACACCGGGGAGCTGTTTTTT.

This clonotype was seen at least ten times. The CDR3 DNA reads TGTGCCATCAGTGAAGGGGACAGGGTATGGGGCTCACCCCTCCACTTT. Translation: CAISEGDRVWGSPLHF. The chain employs TRBV10-3 and TRBJ1-6; 9 bases agree with TRBD1. V gave up 3 bases and J gave up 10 bases; unmatched junction bases: 10. The CDR3 extends over 16 amino acids. Per the germline V gene, CDR1 is ENHRY and CDR2 is SYGVKD.

The sample holds many counts of this clonotype. The DNA of the CDR3 is TGCAGTGCTAGAGATGTTACTAGCGGGGGGGGCGAGACCCAGTACTTC. It yields the protein CSARDVTSGGGETQYF. The chain couples TRBV20-1 to TRBJ2-5, with 13 bases fitting TRBD2. The germline V gene encodes CDR1 DFQATT and CDR2 SNEGSKA (reference sequence). Trimming took 0 bases from V and 5 from J; bases not matched to a gene: 6. CDR3 length: 16 residues.

The chain combines TRBV5-1 with TRBJ1-2, with 7 bases aligning to TRBD1. The CDR3 length is 15 residues. Germline CDR1 reads SGHRS; CDR2 reads YFSETQ. V shed 4 bases, J shed 1 base, and the junction held 7 bases outside the gene matches. CDR3 DNA: TGCGCCAGCAGCCCGACAGGGCTAAGTAACTATGGCTACACCTTC. Its translation: CASSPTGLSNYGYTF.

In the case of this clonotype: Since a much larger clone is just one base distant, this may be a read error. The V gene is TRBV5-1, the J gene TRBJ2-7; TRBD2 might be the D (5 bases). Trimming removed 0 bases at V and 4 bases at J, with 14 bases between. The germline V gene has CDR1 SGHRS and CDR2 YFSETQ. This CDR3 region has 15 residues. The DNA of the CDR3 is TGCGCCAGCAGCTTGGGACTAACAGAACCTTACGAGCAGTACTTC. Translated: CASSLGLTEPYEQYF.

This clonotype was seen repeatedly, ten times or more. The CDR3 bases are TGTGCCAGCAGTTGGAAGGGGAGTGAAAAACTGTTTTTT. It is translated as CASSWKGSEKLFF. The chain couples TRBV6-5 to TRBJ1-4, with D possibly matching TRBD1 (5 bases). The CDR3 has 13 amino acids. Trimming pared 4 bases from V and 7 bases from J, leaving 10 bases between. Per germline, CDR1 MNHEY and CDR2 SVGAGI.